At least ten counts were recorded for the clone carrying this TCR beta chain. Its antigen remains unknown. Authors of the study amplified TCR beta CDR3 regions from RNA transcripts. The primer set for the first-round RT-PCR of the TCR CDR3 was HTBI. TCRdb passed the multiplex PCR reads through MiXCR, listing each CDR3 protein once. The sample yields 350,000 to 400,000 distinct CDR3 sequences, approximately 13% seen once. The source of the sample is a study of T cells in Graves' hyperthyroidism and ophthalmopathy. Study details: At initial diagnosis, before any treatment had begun, peripheral blood was obtained.

With V trimmed by 5 bases and J by 7 bases, 3 bases remained unmatched. Looked up from germline, CDR1 is SGHNT and CDR2 is YYREEE (reference sequence). This CDR3 is built from 14 residues. Study-wide points: Blood shared most expanded thyroid clonotypes above 0.001. Ophthalmopathy and stable hyperthyroidism were told apart by a 13 V-J model.

Specimen: blood. The sequence derives from an older woman with Graves' hyperthyroidism. V usage is TRBV5-4 and J usage is TRBJ1-6; TRBD1 matches at 10 bases. CDR3 in DNA: TGTGCCAGCAGTTGGGACAGGGGCAATTCACCCCTCCACTTT. This gives the protein CASSWDRGNSPLHF.